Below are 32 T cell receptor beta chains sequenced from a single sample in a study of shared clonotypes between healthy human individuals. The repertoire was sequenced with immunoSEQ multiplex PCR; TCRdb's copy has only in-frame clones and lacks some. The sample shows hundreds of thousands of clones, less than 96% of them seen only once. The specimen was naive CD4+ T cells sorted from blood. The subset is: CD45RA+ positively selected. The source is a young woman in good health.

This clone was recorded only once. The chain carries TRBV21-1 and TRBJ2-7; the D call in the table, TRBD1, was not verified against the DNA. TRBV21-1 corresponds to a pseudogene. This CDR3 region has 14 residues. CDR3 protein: CASSKGHTRGEQYF. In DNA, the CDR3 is TGTGCCAGCAGCAAAGGGCACACCCGTGGCGAGCAGTACTTC.

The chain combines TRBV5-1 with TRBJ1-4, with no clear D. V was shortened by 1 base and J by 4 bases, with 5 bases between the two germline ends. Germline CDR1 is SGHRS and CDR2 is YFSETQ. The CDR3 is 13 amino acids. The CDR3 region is CASSLQINEKLFF. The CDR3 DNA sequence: TGCGCCAGCAGCTTGCAAATTAATGAAAAACTGTTTTTT.

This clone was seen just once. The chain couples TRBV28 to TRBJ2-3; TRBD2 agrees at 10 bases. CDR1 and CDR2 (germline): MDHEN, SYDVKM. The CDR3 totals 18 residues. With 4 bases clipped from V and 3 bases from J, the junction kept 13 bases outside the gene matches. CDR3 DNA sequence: TGTGCCAGCAGTTCTATATATCCTAGCGGGAGTTTGACAGATACGCAGTATTTT. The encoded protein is CASSSIYPSGSLTDTQYF.

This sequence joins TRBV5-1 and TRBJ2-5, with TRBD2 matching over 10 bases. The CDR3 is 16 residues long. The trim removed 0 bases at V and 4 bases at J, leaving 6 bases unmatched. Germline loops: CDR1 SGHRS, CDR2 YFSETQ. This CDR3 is CASSLVSGRALETQYF. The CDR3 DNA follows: TGCGCCAGCAGCTTGGTGAGCGGGAGGGCCCTAGAGACCCAGTACTTC.

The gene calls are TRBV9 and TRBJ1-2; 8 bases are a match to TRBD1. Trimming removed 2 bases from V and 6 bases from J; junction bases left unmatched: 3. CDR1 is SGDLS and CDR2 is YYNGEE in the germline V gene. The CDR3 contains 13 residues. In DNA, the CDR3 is TGTGCCAGCAGCGTCGGGACAGGAGATGGCTACACCTTC. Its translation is CASSVGTGDGYTF.

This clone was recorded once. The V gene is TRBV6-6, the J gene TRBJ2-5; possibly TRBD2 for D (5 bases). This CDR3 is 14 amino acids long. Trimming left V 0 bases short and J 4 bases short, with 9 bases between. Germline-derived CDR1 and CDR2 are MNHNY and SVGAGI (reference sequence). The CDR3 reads CASSYSLVGETQYF. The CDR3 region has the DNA TGTGCCAGCAGTTACTCACTAGTGGGAGAGACCCAGTACTTC.

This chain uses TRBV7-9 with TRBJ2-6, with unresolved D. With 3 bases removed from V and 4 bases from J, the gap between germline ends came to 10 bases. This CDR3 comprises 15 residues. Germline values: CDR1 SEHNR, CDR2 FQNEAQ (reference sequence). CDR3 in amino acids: CASSFSRKGANVLTF. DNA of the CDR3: TGTGCCAGCAGCTTTTCCAGGAAAGGGGCCAACGTCCTGACTTTC.

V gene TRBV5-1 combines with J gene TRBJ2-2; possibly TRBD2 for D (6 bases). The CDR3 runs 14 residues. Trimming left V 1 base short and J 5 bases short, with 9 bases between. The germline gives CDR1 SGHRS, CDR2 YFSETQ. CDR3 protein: CASSLKAGTGELFF. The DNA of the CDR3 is TGCGCCAGCAGCTTGAAGGCGGGAACCGGGGAGCTGTTTTTT. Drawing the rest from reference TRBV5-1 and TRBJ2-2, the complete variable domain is KAGVTQTPRYLIKTRGQQVTLSCSPISGHRSVSWYQQTPGQGLQFLFEYFSETQRNKGNFPGRFSGRQFSNSRSEMNVSTLELGDSALYLCASSLKAGTGELFFGEGSRLTVL.

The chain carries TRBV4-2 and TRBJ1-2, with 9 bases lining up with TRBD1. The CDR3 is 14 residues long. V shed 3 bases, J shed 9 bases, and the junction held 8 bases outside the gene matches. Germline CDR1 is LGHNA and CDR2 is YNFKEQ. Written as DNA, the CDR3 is TGTGCCAGCAGCCAGGGACAGGGAGTAGCTAGCTACACCTTC. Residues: CASSQGQGVASYTF.

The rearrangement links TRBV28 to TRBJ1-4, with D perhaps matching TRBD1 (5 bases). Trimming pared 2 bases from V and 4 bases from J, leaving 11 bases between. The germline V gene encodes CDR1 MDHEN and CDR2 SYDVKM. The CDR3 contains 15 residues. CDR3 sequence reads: CASSLPGTNNEKLFF. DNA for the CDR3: TGTGCCAGCAGTTTACCCGGGACGAATAATGAAAAACTGTTTTTT.

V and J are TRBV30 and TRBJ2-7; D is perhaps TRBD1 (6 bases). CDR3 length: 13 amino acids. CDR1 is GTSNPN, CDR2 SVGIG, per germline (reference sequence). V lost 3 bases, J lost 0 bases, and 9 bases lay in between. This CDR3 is CAWRGAISYEQYF. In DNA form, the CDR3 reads TGTGCCTGGAGGGGGGCTATCTCCTACGAGCAGTACTTC.

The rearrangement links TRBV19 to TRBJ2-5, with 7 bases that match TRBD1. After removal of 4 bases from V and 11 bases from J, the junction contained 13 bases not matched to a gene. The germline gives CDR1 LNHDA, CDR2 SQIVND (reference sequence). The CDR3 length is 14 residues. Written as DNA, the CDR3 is TGTGCCAGTAGTAGCACAGGGGCCGCCGGGGAGCAGTACTTC. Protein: CASSSTGAAGEQYF.

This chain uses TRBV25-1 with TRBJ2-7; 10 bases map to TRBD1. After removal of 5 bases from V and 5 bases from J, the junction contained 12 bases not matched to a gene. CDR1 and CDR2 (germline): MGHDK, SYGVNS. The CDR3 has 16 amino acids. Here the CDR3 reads CASSPTSDRGRDEQYF. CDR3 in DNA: TGTGCCAGCAGTCCCACCTCCGACAGGGGGCGGGACGAGCAGTACTTC.

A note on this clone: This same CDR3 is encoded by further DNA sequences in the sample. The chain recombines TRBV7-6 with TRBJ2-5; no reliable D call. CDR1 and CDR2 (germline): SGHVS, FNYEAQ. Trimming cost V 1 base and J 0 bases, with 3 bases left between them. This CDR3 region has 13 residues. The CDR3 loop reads CASSLGYQETQYF. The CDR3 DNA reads TGTGCCAGCAGCTTAGGGTACCAAGAGACCCAGTACTTC.

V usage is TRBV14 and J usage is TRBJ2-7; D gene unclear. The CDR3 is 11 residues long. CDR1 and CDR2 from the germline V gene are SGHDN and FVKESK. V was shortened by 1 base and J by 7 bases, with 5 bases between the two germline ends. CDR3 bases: TGTGCCAGCAGCCAAGGTCGGGAGCAGTACTTC. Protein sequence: CASSQGREQYF. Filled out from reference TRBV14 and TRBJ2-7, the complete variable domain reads EAGVTQFPSHSVIEKGQTVTLRCDPISGHDNLYWYRRVMGKEIKFLLHFVKESKQDESGMPNNRFLAERTGGTYSTLKVQPAELEDSGVYFCASSQGREQYFGPGTRLTVT.

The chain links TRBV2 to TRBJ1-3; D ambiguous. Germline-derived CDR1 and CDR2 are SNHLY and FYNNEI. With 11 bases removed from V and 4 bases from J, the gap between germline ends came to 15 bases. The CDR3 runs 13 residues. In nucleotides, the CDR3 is TGTGCCGGGAGGGATGTGCGGGGAAACACCATATATTTT. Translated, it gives CAGRDVRGNTIYF.

The DNA for the CDR3 is TGCGCCAGCAGCTTGGTGGGCGGGGAGCTGTTTTTT. It specifies CASSLVGGELFF. V is TRBV5-1 and J is TRBJ2-2; D ambiguous. Germline values: CDR1 SGHRS, CDR2 YFSETQ. CDR3 size: 12 residues. Trimming cost V 0 bases and J 7 bases, with 4 bases left between them.

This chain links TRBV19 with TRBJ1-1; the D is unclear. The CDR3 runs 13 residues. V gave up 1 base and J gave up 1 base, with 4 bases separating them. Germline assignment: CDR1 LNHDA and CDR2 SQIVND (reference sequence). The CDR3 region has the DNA TGTGCCAGTAGTATAGGACAGAACACTGAAGCTTTCTTT. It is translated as CASSIGQNTEAFF.

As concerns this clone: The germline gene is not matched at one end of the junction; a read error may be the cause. In nucleotides, the CDR3 is TGTGCCAGCAGTTTAGGTGTCCGGGGACAAGCTGACGCTTTCTTT. This translates into CASSLGVRGQADAFF. This chain connects TRBV28 to TRBJ1-1; tentatively, D is TRBD1 (6 bases). This CDR3 spans 15 amino acids. Germline assignment: CDR1 MDHEN and CDR2 SYDVKM.

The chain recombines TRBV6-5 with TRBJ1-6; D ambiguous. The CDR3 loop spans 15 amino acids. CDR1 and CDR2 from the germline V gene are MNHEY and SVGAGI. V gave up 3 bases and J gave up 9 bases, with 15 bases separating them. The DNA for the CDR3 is TGTGCCAGCAGTTATTCGATGACCCTGGGTTCACCCCTCCACTTT. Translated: CASSYSMTLGSPLHF.

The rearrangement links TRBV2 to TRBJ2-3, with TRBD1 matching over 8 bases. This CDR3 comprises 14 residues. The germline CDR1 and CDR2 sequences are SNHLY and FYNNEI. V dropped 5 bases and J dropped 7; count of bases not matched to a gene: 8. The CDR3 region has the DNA TGTGCCAGCAGTACGGACAGGGCACGGAATACGCAGTATTTT. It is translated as CASSTDRARNTQYF.

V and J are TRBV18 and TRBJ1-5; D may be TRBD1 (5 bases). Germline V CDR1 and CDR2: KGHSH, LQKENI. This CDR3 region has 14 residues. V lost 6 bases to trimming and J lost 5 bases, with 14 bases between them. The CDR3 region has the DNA TGTGCCAGCTCGGACCGGGACGCCGATCAGCCCCAGCATTTT. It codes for CASSDRDADQPQHF.

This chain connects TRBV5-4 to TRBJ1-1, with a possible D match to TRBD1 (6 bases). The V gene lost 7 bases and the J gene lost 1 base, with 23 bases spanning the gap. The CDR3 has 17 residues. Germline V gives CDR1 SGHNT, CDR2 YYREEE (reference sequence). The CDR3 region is CASGTGASLPSNTEAFF. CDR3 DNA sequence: TGTGCCAGCGGGACGGGGGCCAGTCTACCCTCGAACACTGAAGCTTTCTTT.

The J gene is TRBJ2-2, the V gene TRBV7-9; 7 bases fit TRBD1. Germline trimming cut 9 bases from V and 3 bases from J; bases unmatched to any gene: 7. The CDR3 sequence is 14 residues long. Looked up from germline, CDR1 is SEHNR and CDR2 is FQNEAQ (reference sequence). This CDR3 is CARTGTADTGELFF. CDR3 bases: TGTGCCAGGACCGGGACAGCGGACACCGGGGAGCTGTTTTTT.

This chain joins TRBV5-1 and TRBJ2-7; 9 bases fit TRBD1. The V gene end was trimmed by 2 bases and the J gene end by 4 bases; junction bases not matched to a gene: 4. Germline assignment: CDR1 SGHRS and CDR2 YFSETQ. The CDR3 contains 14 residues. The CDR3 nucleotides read TGCGCCAGCAGCTTTGACAGGGGGGGATACGAGCAGTACTTC. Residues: CASSFDRGGYEQYF.

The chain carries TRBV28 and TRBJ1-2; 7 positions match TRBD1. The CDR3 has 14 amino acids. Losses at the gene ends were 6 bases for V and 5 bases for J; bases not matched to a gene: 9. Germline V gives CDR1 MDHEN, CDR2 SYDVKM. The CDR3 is CASSRDSVSYGYTF. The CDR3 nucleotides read TGTGCCAGCAGCCGGGACAGTGTTTCGTATGGCTACACCTTC.

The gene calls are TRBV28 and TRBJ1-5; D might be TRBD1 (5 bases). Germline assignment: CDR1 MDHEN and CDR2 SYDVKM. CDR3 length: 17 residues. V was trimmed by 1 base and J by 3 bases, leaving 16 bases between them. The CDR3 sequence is CASSLLGSWDPNQPQHF. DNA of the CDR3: TGTGCCAGCAGTTTATTAGGTAGTTGGGACCCCAATCAGCCCCAGCATTTT. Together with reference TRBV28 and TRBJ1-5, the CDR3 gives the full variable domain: DVKVTQSSRYLVKRTGEKVFLECVQDMDHENMFWYRQDPGLGLRLIYFSYDVKMKEKGDIPEGYSVSREKKERFSLILESASTNQTSMYLCASSLLGSWDPNQPQHFGDGTRLSIL.

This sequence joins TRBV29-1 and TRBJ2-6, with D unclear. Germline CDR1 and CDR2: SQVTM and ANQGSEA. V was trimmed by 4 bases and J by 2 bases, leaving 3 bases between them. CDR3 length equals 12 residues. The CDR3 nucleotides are TGCAGCGTTGGGCCTGGGGCCAACGTCCTGACTTTC. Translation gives CSVGPGANVLTF.

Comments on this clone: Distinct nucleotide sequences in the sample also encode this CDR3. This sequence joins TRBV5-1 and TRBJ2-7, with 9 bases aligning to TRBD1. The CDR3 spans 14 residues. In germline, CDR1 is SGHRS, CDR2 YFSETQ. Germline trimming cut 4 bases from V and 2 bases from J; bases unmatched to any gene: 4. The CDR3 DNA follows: TGCGCCAGCAGCCCCGGACAGGGGCCCTACGAGCAGTACTTC. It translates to CASSPGQGPYEQYF.

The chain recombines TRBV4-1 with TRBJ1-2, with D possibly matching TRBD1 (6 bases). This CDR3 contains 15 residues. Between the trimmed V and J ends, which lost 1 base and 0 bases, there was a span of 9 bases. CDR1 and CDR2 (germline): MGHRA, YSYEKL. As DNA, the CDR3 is TGCGCCAGCAGCCAAGTGGGGACACCTAACTATGGCTACACCTTC. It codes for CASSQVGTPNYGYTF.

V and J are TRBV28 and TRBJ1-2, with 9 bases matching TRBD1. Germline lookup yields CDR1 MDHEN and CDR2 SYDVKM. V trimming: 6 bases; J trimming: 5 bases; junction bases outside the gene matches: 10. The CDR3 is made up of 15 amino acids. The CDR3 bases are TGTGCCAGCAGCTCGGGACAGGGCGGTGGGTATGGCTACACCTTC. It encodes CASSSGQGGGYGYTF.

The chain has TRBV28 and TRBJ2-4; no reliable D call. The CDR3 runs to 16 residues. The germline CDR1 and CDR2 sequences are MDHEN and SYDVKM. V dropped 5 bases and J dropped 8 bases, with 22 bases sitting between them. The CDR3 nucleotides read TGTGCCAGCAGTCTATATAGTCCCTGGGCTGGAGACATTCAGTACTTC. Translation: CASSLYSPWAGDIQYF.